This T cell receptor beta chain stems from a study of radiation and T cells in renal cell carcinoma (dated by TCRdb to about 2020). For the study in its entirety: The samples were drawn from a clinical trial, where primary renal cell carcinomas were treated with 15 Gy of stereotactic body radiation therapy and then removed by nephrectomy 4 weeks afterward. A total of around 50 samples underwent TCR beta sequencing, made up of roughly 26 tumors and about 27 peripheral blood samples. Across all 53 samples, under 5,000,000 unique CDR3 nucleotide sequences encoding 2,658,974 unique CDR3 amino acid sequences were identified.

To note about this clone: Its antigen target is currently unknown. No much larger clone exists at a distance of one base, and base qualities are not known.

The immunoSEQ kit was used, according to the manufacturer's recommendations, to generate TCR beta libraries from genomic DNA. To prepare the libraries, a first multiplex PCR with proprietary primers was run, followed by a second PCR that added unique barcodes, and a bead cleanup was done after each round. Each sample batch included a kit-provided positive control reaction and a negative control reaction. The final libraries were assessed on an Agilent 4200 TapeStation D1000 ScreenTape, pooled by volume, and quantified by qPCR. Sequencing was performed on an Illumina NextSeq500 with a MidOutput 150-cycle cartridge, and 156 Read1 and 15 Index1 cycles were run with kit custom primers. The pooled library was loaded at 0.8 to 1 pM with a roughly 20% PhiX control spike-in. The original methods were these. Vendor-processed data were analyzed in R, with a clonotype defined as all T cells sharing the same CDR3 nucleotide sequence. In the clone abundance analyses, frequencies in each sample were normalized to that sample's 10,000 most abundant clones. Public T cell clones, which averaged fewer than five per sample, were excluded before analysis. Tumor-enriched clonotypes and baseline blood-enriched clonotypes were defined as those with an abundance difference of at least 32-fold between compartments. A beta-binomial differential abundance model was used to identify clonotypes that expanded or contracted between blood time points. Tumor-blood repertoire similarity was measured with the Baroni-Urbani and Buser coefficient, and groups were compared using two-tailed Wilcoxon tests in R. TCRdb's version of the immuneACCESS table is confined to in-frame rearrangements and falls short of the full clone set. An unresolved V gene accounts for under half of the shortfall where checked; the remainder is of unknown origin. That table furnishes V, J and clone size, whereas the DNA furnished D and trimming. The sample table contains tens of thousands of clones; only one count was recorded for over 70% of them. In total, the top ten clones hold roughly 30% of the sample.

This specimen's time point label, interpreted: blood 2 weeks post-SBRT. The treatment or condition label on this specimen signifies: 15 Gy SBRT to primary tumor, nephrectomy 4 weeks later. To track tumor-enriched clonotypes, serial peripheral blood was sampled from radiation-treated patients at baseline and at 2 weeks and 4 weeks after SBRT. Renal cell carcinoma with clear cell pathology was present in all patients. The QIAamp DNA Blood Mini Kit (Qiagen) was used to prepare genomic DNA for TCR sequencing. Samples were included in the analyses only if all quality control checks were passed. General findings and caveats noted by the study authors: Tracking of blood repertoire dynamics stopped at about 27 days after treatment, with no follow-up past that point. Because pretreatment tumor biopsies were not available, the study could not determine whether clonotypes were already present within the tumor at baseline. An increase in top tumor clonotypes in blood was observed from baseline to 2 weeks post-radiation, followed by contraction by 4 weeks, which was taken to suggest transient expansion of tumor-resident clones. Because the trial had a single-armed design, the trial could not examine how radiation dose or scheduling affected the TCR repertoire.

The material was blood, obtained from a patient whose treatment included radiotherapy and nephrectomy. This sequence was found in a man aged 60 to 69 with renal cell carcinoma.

The nucleotides read TGTGCCAGCAGCCCCGGACAGGGAAAGGGTGGAAACACCATATATTTT. It translates as CASSPGQGKGGNTIYF. The V and J genes are TRBV9 and TRBJ1-3; the central 8 bases match TRBD1. V loses 4 bases at its end and J loses 3 bases; junction bases beyond the gene matches: 9. The germline V gene specifies SGDLS as CDR1 and YYNGEE as CDR2. The CDR3, cysteine through phenylalanine, is 16 amino acids long. Just CDR3 DNA is preserved here, 48 bases in frame from base 1.